This TCR beta chain comes out of a study of blood T cell repertoires in COVID-19 (dated by TCRdb to the early 2020s). Concerning the study at large: Samples from collaborators originated in the United States, Italy and Spain and spanned both the acute and convalescent phases of COVID-19. The material from the prospective study consisted of cDNA or gDNA derived from T cells, B-cell-depleted T cells, or PBMCs. Subjects who had been exposed to COVID-19, were actively infected with it, or had recovered from it provided the deeply sampled blood TCRbeta repertoires that made up the dataset. The repertoires were released in a freely available public database intended as a resource for research on the immune response to SARS-CoV-2. The samples were drawn from two sources: the first 160 participants of the ongoing ImmuneRACE study, and over 950 subjects contributed by 6 global collaborators. Nearly every sample came with metadata listing a de-identified subject ID, COVID-19 status, age in years and sex. Where available, HLA class I and class II types were taken from metadata supplied by the sample provider and were not determined by assay-based typing.

TCRbeta CDR3 regions were amplified from genomic DNA using the immunoSEQ Assay, a bias-controlled multiplex PCR. Processing in the source paper ran as follows. Within the assay, amplification of reference gene primers was used to estimate how many nucleated cells each sample contained. To quantify the absolute abundance of each unique TCRbeta CDR3 rearrangement, sequence reads were collapsed and filtered. For each sample, productive Simpson clonality was calculated by taking the square root of Simpson's diversity index across productive rearrangements. The immuneACCESS repertoire file appears here via TCRdb, limited to in-frame rearrangements. These files lack a portion of the clones; in checked studies, under half of the deficit traces to unresolved V genes, and the cause of the others is not known. That table supplies the V and J calls and clone size; D and trimming were determined from the DNA. The table for this sample lists fewer than 90,000 clones; nearly 90% of them were counted only once. The biggest ten clones account for around 7.9% of the sample.

Each collaborating institution followed its own protocols to collect whole blood in K2EDTA tubes. For TCRbeta analysis, collaborators shipped samples in one of three forms: frozen whole blood, isolated PBMCs, or DNA extracted from either of those sample types. The germline V gene (reference sequence) yields SEHNR for CDR1 and FQNEAQ for CDR2. From cysteine to phenylalanine, the CDR3 is 15 amino acids long. Left in the record is the CDR3 DNA by itself, 45 bases read in frame from the first base. V lost 5 bases and J lost 0 bases, and the count of bases not matched to a germline gene is 4. Overall study outcomes, separate from this receptor: How much clinical and demographic metadata was included differed by source and by participant, and the metadata was provided uncurated.

With respect to this clone: This clone's antigen is unknown. The record has no base qualities; no much larger clone is one base away.

In this chain, TRBV7-9 is recombined with TRBJ1-3, with 7 bases aligning to TRBD1. The receptor comes from a man aged 65 to 85 with acute or convalescent COVID-19. The sample taken for sequencing was peripheral blood. The nucleotide sequence is given as TGTGCCAGCAGCACACAGGGGTTCTCTGGAAACACCATATATTTT. It encodes CASSTQGFSGNTIYF. The CDR3, completed at both ends by the reference TRBV7-9 and TRBJ1-3 genes, gives the full variable domain DTGVSQNPRHKITKRGQNVTFRCDPISEHNRLYWYRQTLGQGPEFLTYFQNEAQLEKSRLLSDRFSAERPKGSFSTLEIQRTEQGDSAMYLCASSTQGFSGNTIYFGEGSWLTVV.